This T cell receptor (beta chain) was observed in a study of blood T cell repertoires in COVID-19. Study details: Material from acute and convalescent COVID-19 was sourced from the United States, Italy and Spain. The analysed material was cDNA or gDNA that came from T cells, B-cell-depleted T cells, or PBMCs.

In the original processing: From reference gene primer amplification, estimates of nucleated cell counts were derived. Assay used: immunoSEQ multiplex PCR; TCRdb lists only in-frame clones, some missing. The V and J calls and the clone size are those of that table, but D and trimming were determined from the DNA. The table shows around 700,000 clones, with over 80% occurring only once. In germline, CDR1 is SGDLS, CDR2 YYNGEE. Trimming took 4 bases from V and 7 from J, leaving 11 bases between them. CDR3 size: 12 residues. The clonotype originates from a woman under 30 with acute or convalescent COVID-19. V usage is TRBV9 and J usage is TRBJ1-2, with D possibly TRBD1 on 5 matching bases. Input material: peripheral blood. DNA of the CDR3: TGTGCCAGCAGCCCCTCCGGGGGTGGCTACACCTTC. It specifies CASSPSGGGYTF.